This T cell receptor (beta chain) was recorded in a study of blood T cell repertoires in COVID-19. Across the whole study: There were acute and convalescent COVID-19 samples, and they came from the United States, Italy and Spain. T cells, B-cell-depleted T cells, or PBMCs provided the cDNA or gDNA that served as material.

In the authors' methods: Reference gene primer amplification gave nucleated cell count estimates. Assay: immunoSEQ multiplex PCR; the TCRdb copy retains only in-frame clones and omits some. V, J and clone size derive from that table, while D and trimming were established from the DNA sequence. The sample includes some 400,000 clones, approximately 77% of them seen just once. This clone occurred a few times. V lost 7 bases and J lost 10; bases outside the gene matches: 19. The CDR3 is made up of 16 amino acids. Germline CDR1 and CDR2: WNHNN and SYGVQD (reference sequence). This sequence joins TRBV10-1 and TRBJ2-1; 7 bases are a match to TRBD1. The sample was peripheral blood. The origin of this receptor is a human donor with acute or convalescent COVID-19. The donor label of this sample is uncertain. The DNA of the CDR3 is TGCGCCAGCAAATCGGGCATGGGGACAGCCAAAGAGGAGCAGTTCTTC. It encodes CASKSGMGTAKEEQFF.